This T cell receptor (beta chain) was sequenced in a study of cytomegalovirus exposure and HLA in healthy donors. Study results and limitations: An ancestry cluster, one associated with Asian ancestry, reportedly showed fewer N-insertions than the approximately 670-donor mean in a later analysis. Cytomegalovirus association was listed for about 150 TCR beta chains. Most of the TCR beta V segments (in an earlier analysis) were productive either about 87% or about 30% of the time. An analysis that was carried out later associated some 17,000 TCR beta sequences with HLA alleles at 0.05 false discovery rate.

The study ran its PCR with 60 Vbeta and 13 Jbeta primers. Here immunoSEQ multiplex PCR was the method, and the copy in TCRdb shows in-frame clones only, minus some. The table shows over 150,000 clones, with roughly 80% occurring only once. This CDR3 contains 13 residues. V lost 5 bases and J lost 7; bases outside the gene matches: 7. Germline CDR1 reads SGHVS; CDR2 reads FNYEAQ. Regarding this clone: As yet, its antigen is unknown.

The TCR sequence derives from a male donor in good health and CMV-seronegative. The chain employs TRBV7-6 and TRBJ2-7; 8 bases line up with TRBD1. Sequencing was done on a sample of PBMCs. The CDR3 coding sequence is TGTGCCAGCAGCCCCCGGACAGGGCGAGAGCAGTACTTC. Translation gives CASSPRTGREQYF.